Presented here are 10 T cell receptor beta chains from one specimen sequenced in a study of tumor-infiltrating lymphocytes in primary liver carcinoma. Bulk tissue was left unsorted, and RNA and DNA were co-extracted from about 20-30 mg of it. Using a constant-region primer together with ProtoScript II reverse transcriptase, TCR beta cDNA was made from 500 ng of total RNA. Nested multiplex PCR, run for three rounds with slightly modified ARM-PCR, yielded TCR beta libraries. The first two PCR rounds used TRBV1-TRBV30 primers with a Cbeta primer, nine to ten cycles each. TCRdb re-derived calls from the multiplex PCR reads in MiXCR, one entry per CDR3 protein. The repertoire has about 20,000 distinct CDR3 sequences, over 70% of them found once; the top ten carry less than 50%. The specimen was liver tumor tissue from sampling region 4. Subset specified: tumor region T4, right-lateral pole. The receptors come from a woman aged 25-40 years with primary liver carcinoma and hepatitis B virus infection.

This clonotype rates as large. The J gene is TRBJ1-2, the V gene TRBV4-3; D call uncertain. Trimming removed 5 bases from V and 4 bases from J, with 14 bases in between. CDR3 length: 14 amino acids. Germline values: CDR1 LGHNA, CDR2 YSLEER. The CDR3 protein is CASSAELEIYGYTF. CDR3 sequence (DNA): TGCGCCAGCAGCGCTGAGTTGGAGATCTATGGCTACACCTTC.

Of note for this clonotype: Since a much larger clone is just one base distant, this may be a read error. The chain joins TRBV29-1 to TRBJ2-5, with a tentative D call TRBD2 (5 bases). The CDR3 has 12 residues. Trimming pared 8 bases from V and 4 bases from J, leaving 14 bases between. Germline V CDR1 and CDR2: SQVTM, ANQGSEA. CDR3 coding DNA: TGCAGCCTTGTCGGGGTGGGAGAGACCCAGTACTTC. Its protein is CSLVGVGETQYF. The full variable domain, its missing parts supplied by reference TRBV29-1 and TRBJ2-5, is SAVISQKPSRDICQRGTSLTIQCQVDSQVTMMFWYRQQPGQSLTLIATANQGSEATYESGFVIDKFPISRPNLTFSTLTVSNMSPEDSSIYLCSLVGVGETQYFGPGTRLLVL.

The gene calls are TRBV28 and TRBJ2-1, with D tentatively TRBD2 (5 bases). The ends were cut back, 2 bases at V and 12 bases at J, with 23 bases in the middle. The germline gives CDR1 MDHEN, CDR2 SYDVKM. The CDR3 is made up of 16 amino acids. The CDR3 loop is CASSLISGIDPTVQFF. The CDR3 DNA reads TGTGCCAGCAGTTTAATTTCGGGAATTGACCCCACGGTGCAGTTCTTC.

The J gene is TRBJ2-2, the V gene TRBV6-1; TRBD2 might be the D (5 bases). Trimming took off 2 bases at V and 0 bases at J, with 19 bases between the two ends. Looked up from germline, CDR1 is MNHNS and CDR2 is SASEGT. This CDR3 is built from 19 residues. CDR3 sequence: CASSETIPGDAANTGELFF. In DNA form, the CDR3 reads TGTGCCAGCAGTGAAACCATTCCCGGGGATGCCGCGAACACCGGGGAGCTGTTTTTT.

Regarding this clonotype: The conserved phenylalanine or tryptophan normally closing the CDR3 is absent here, so this likely arose from a read error. The chain has TRBV29-1 and TRBJ1-1, with TRBD1 matching 7 bases. There are 12 residues in the CDR3. In germline, CDR1 is SQVTM, CDR2 ANQGSEA. The CDR3 reads CGVETGCTEAFL. The CDR3 bases are TGCGGCGTCGAGACAGGGTGCACTGAAGCTTTCTTA.

The chain carries TRBV28 and TRBJ2-7; D unclear. The germline V gene encodes CDR1 MDHEN and CDR2 SYDVKM. This CDR3 spans 17 amino acids. Written as DNA, the CDR3 is TGTGTCAGTAGCCTCCCTTTGGACGAATGGTACTCCTACGAGCAGTACTTC. Amino acids: CVSSLPLDEWYSYEQYF.

Note on this clonotype: Because it lacks the conserved phenylalanine or tryptophan at the end, this CDR3 is likely a read error. No DNA is shown, since the ends of the CDR3 on it are uncertain; the CDR3 is the one TCRdb lists. The chain combines TRBV11-2 with TRBJ2-7. The CDR3 spans 11 amino acids, including both terminal residues. Germline V gene sequence: CDR1 SGHAT, CDR2 FQNNGV. CDR3 region: CASNPASEQHY.

Concerning this clonotype: A junction boundary mismatches the germline segment, possibly from a read error. This chain joins TRBV11-2 and TRBJ1-4; tentatively, D is TRBD1 (5 bases). Germline V gene lookup returns CDR1 SGHAT and CDR2 FQNNGV. This CDR3 is 12 amino acids long. CDR3 DNA: TGTTCCGGCAGCCCCTGGGGGGGAAAACTGTTTTTC. It yields the protein CSGSPWGGKLFF.

Comments on this clonotype: The junction differs from germline at one of its ends, possibly a read error. The chain combines TRBV6-1 with TRBJ2-7; the match to TRBD1 covers 8 bases. In germline, CDR1 is MNHNS, CDR2 SASEGT. The CDR3 length is 15 residues. CDR3 sequence: CASSDGTGLRYEEYF. The CDR3 DNA follows: TGTGCCAGCAGTGACGGGACAGGTCTGCGATACGAGGAGTACTTC.

About this clonotype itself: A read error is likely, as this CDR3 ends without the conserved phenylalanine or tryptophan. This rearrangement joins TRBV7-8 to TRBJ2-7; D unresolved. This CDR3 contains 14 residues. Germline CDR1 SGHVS, CDR2 FQNEAQ. CDR3 residues: CAGSALPLSPEQYL. DNA for the CDR3: TGTGCCGGCAGCGCCCTCCCGTTGTCCCCCGAGCAGTACTTA.